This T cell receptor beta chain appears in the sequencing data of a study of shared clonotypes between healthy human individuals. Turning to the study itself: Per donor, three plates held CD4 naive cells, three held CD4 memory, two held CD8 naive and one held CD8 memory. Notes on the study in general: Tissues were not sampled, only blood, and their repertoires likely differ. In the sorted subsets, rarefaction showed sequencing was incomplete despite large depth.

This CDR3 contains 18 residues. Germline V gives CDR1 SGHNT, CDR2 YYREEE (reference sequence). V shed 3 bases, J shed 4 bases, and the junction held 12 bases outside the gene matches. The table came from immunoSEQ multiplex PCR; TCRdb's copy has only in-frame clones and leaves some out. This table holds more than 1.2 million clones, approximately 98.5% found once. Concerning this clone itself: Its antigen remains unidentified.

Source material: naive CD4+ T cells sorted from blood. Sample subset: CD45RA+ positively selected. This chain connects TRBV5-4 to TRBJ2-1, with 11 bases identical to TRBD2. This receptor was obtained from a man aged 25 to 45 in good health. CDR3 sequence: CASSSKQPTSGGYNEQFF. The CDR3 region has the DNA TGTGCCAGCAGCTCCAAACAACCCACTAGCGGGGGTTACAATGAGCAGTTCTTC.